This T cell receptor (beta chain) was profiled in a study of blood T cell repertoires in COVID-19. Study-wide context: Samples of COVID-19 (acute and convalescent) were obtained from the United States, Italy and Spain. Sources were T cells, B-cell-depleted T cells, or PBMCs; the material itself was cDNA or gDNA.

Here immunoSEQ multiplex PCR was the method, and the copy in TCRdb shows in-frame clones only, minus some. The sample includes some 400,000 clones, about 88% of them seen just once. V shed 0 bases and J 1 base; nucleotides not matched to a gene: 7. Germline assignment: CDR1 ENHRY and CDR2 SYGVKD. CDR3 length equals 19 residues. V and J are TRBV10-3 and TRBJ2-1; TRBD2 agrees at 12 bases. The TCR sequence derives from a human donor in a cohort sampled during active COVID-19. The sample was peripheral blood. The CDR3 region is CAISESASGGAGSYNEQFF. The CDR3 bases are TGTGCCATCAGTGAGTCGGCTAGCGGGGGGGCCGGGTCCTACAATGAGCAGTTCTTC.